These T cell receptor beta chains were read from a single sample in a study of CD8 T cells in Susac syndrome. In TCRdb, the immunoSEQ multiplex PCR reads were re-called with MiXCR into one record per CDR3 protein. Of some 160,000 distinct CDR3 sequences listed, roughly 94% are singletons. The sequencing input was CD4+ T cells from PBMCs. All receptors come from a human donor in good health. Both conserved end residues are part of each CDR3. Each record gives: CDR3 protein, CDR3 DNA, D gene, J gene, V gene, clone size. The D gene is left open where the match is weak. Where a row states a size, it is once, few, many or the class of an expanded clone; other rows omit it.

CDR3aa: CASRFDEAPGNTIYF
CDR3nt: TGTGCCAGCAGGTTTGATGAGGCTCCTGGAAACACCATATATTTT
d_gene: NA
j_gene: TRBJ1-3
v_gene: TRBV6-5
abundance: NA

CDR3aa: CASSQQGAPYGYTF
CDR3nt: TGTGCCAGCAGTCAACAGGGGGCCCCCTATGGCTACACCTTC
d_gene: TRBD1
j_gene: TRBJ1-2
v_gene: TRBV28
abundance: NA

CDR3aa: CSARVTGELFF
CDR3nt: TGCAGTGCTAGAGTTACCGGGGAGCTGTTTTTT
d_gene: NA
j_gene: TRBJ2-2
v_gene: TRBV20-1
abundance: once

CDR3aa: CSVDTKGGAEQYF
CDR3nt: TGCAGCGTTGATACAAAGGGGGGAGCCGAGCAGTACTTC
d_gene: NA
j_gene: TRBJ2-7
v_gene: TRBV29-1
abundance: NA

CDR3aa: CASSLGKAREQYF
CDR3nt: TGTGCCAGCAGCTTAGGGAAAGCAAGGGAGCAGTACTTC
d_gene: NA
j_gene: TRBJ2-7
v_gene: TRBV7-3
abundance: few

CDR3aa: CASRSEIGVHEQFF
CDR3nt: TGTGCCTCTCGCAGCGAGATCGGCGTCCATGAGCAGTTCTTC
d_gene: NA
j_gene: TRBJ2-1
v_gene: TRBV6-6
abundance: NA

CDR3aa: CATSDGNQETQYF
CDR3nt: TGTGCCACCAGTGATGGTAACCAAGAGACCCAGTACTTC
d_gene: NA
j_gene: TRBJ2-5
v_gene: TRBV24-1
abundance: once

CDR3aa: CSGTGTSGRTDTQYF
CDR3nt: TGCAGCGGGACCGGGACTAGCGGGCGCACAGATACGCAGTATTTT
d_gene: TRBD2
j_gene: TRBJ2-3
v_gene: TRBV29-1
abundance: NA

CDR3aa: CASRPFLAGGAGANVLTF
CDR3nt: TGCGCCAGCAGACCCTTCCTAGCGGGAGGGGCCGGGGCCAACGTCCTGACTTTC
d_gene: TRBD2
j_gene: TRBJ2-6
v_gene: TRBV5-1
abundance: NA

CDR3aa: CASSYPNSPLHF
CDR3nt: TGTGCCAGCAGTTATCCCAATTCACCCCTCCACTTT
d_gene: NA
j_gene: TRBJ1-6
v_gene: TRBV6-2/TRBV6-3
abundance: NA

CDR3aa: CASSSLSTGSGELFF
CDR3nt: TGTGCCAGCAGCTCTTTGTCAACAGGGTCCGGGGAGCTGTTTTTT
d_gene: NA
j_gene: TRBJ2-2
v_gene: TRBV5-6
abundance: NA

CDR3aa: CASSVRQGDEQFF
CDR3nt: TGTGCCAGCAGTGTCCGCCAGGGGGATGAGCAGTTCTTC
d_gene: TRBD1
j_gene: TRBJ2-1
v_gene: TRBV2
abundance: NA

CDR3aa: CASSPLFEVAYNEQFF
CDR3nt: TGTGCCAGCTCACCCCTATTTGAGGTCGCCTACAATGAGCAGTTCTTC
d_gene: NA
j_gene: TRBJ2-1
v_gene: TRBV18
abundance: NA

CDR3aa: CASSQSPSSSYNEQFF
CDR3nt: TGCGCCAGCAGCCAATCTCCCTCGAGCTCCTACAATGAGCAGTTCTTC
d_gene: NA
j_gene: TRBJ2-1
v_gene: TRBV4-1
abundance: NA

CDR3aa: CASSQGVGGTYEQYF
CDR3nt: TGTGCCAGCAGCCAGGGAGTTGGCGGTACCTACGAGCAGTACTTC
d_gene: NA
j_gene: TRBJ2-7
v_gene: TRBV3-1
abundance: NA

CDR3aa: CSAGQGRETQYF
CDR3nt: TGCAGTGCTGGACAGGGGAGAGAGACCCAGTACTTC
d_gene: TRBD1
j_gene: TRBJ2-5
v_gene: TRBV20-1
abundance: NA

CDR3aa: CASSLNYNEQFF
CDR3nt: TGTGCCAGCAGCCTCAACTACAATGAGCAGTTCTTC
d_gene: NA
j_gene: TRBJ2-1
v_gene: TRBV6-2/TRBV6-3
abundance: NA

CDR3aa: CSAREIRSGETEAFF
CDR3nt: TGCAGTGCTAGAGAAATTAGGTCAGGGGAGACTGAAGCTTTCTTT
d_gene: NA
j_gene: TRBJ1-1
v_gene: TRBV20-1
abundance: NA

CDR3aa: CASSLGPQGNGYTF
CDR3nt: TGCGCCAGCAGCTTGGGGCCTCAGGGAAATGGCTACACCTTC
d_gene: NA
j_gene: TRBJ1-2
v_gene: TRBV5-1
abundance: NA

CDR3aa: CASYRGGTNEKLFF
CDR3nt: TGTGCCAGCTACCGAGGGGGGACGAATGAAAAACTGTTTTTT
d_gene: NA
j_gene: TRBJ1-4
v_gene: TRBV18
abundance: NA

CDR3aa: CASGSQTGGTEAFF
CDR3nt: TGTGCTAGTGGTTCCCAGACAGGGGGCACTGAAGCTTTCTTT
d_gene: TRBD1
j_gene: TRBJ1-1
v_gene: TRBV12-5
abundance: NA

CDR3aa: CATQGLAVPHSYNEQFF
CDR3nt: TGTGCCACCCAGGGACTAGCGGTACCCCACTCCTACAATGAGCAGTTCTTC
d_gene: TRBD2
j_gene: TRBJ2-1
v_gene: TRBV25-1
abundance: once

CDR3aa: CSAKIRGAQNIQYF
CDR3nt: TGCAGTGCTAAAATCCGGGGGGCACAAAACATTCAGTACTTC
d_gene: NA
j_gene: TRBJ2-4
v_gene: TRBV20-1
abundance: NA

CDR3aa: CASTSWGRGYGANVLTF
CDR3nt: TGTGCCAGTACCTCGTGGGGCAGGGGTTATGGGGCCAACGTCCTGACTTTC
d_gene: NA
j_gene: TRBJ2-6
v_gene: TRBV19
abundance: few

CDR3aa: CASSEHGARTGELFF
CDR3nt: TGTGCCAGCAGTGAACATGGGGCCCGGACCGGGGAGCTGTTTTTT
d_gene: NA
j_gene: TRBJ2-2
v_gene: TRBV25-1
abundance: NA

CDR3aa: CAWSSIKSYEQYF
CDR3nt: TGTGCCTGGAGTTCTATTAAGAGCTACGAGCAGTACTTC
d_gene: NA
j_gene: TRBJ2-7
v_gene: TRBV30
abundance: once

CDR3aa: CASSPGAASGSDEQYF
CDR3nt: TGTGCCAGCAGTCCAGGCGCCGCTAGCGGGAGCGACGAGCAGTACTTC
d_gene: TRBD2
j_gene: TRBJ2-7
v_gene: TRBV28
abundance: NA

CDR3aa: CASSLRNNEQFF
CDR3nt: TGTGCCAGCAGCTTAAGGAACAATGAGCAGTTCTTC
d_gene: NA
j_gene: TRBJ2-1
v_gene: TRBV7-2
abundance: few

CDR3aa: CASSLRTAQETQYF
CDR3nt: TGTGCCAGCAGTTTACGGACAGCGCAAGAGACCCAGTACTTC
d_gene: NA
j_gene: TRBJ2-5
v_gene: TRBV25-1
abundance: NA

CDR3aa: CASRSSTGELFF
CDR3nt: TGCGCCAGCCGGAGCAGCACCGGGGAGCTGTTTTTT
d_gene: NA
j_gene: TRBJ2-2
v_gene: TRBV10-1
abundance: NA

CDR3aa: CSARDSGQGYAQPQHF
CDR3nt: TGCAGTGCTAGAGATTCGGGACAGGGTTACGCTCAGCCCCAGCATTTT
d_gene: TRBD1
j_gene: TRBJ1-5
v_gene: TRBV20-1
abundance: NA

CDR3aa: CASSPWTGGVETQYF
CDR3nt: TGTGCCAGCAGCCCGTGGACAGGGGGGGTAGAGACCCAGTACTTC
d_gene: TRBD1
j_gene: TRBJ2-5
v_gene: TRBV7-8
abundance: NA

CDR3aa: CASSGGLSYEQYF
CDR3nt: TGTGCCAGCAGTGGGGGACTGTCCTACGAGCAGTACTTC
d_gene: NA
j_gene: TRBJ2-7
v_gene: TRBV12-3/TRBV12-4
abundance: NA

CDR3aa: CASSLYPSGTYEQYF
CDR3nt: TGTGCCAGCAGCTTATATCCTAGCGGGACATACGAGCAGTACTTC
d_gene: TRBD2
j_gene: TRBJ2-7
v_gene: TRBV7-2
abundance: NA

CDR3aa: CASMGTETNTEAFF
CDR3nt: TGTGCCAGTATGGGGACCGAGACGAACACTGAAGCTTTCTTT
d_gene: NA
j_gene: TRBJ1-1
v_gene: TRBV19
abundance: NA

CDR3aa: CASSVQGEGSYEQYF
CDR3nt: TGTGCCAGCAGTGTACAGGGAGAGGGATCCTACGAGCAGTACTTC
d_gene: NA
j_gene: TRBJ2-7
v_gene: TRBV6-1
abundance: NA

CDR3aa: CASKLAGGSYNEQFF
CDR3nt: TGTGCCAGTAAGCTAGCGGGAGGGTCCTACAATGAGCAGTTCTTC
d_gene: TRBD2
j_gene: TRBJ2-1
v_gene: TRBV19
abundance: NA

CDR3aa: CASSRPGRTGELFF
CDR3nt: TGTGCCAGCTCACGTCCAGGGCGCACCGGGGAGCTGTTTTTT
d_gene: NA
j_gene: TRBJ2-2
v_gene: TRBV18
abundance: NA

CDR3aa: CASRQWGSYEQYF
CDR3nt: TGCGCCAGCAGACAGTGGGGCTCCTACGAGCAGTACTTC
d_gene: NA
j_gene: TRBJ2-7
v_gene: TRBV4-1
abundance: NA

CDR3aa: CASLTAYEQYF
CDR3nt: TGTGCCTCCCTAACAGCCTACGAGCAGTACTTC
d_gene: NA
j_gene: TRBJ2-7
v_gene: TRBV30
abundance: NA

CDR3aa: CASSKGQGRTDTQYF
CDR3nt: TGTGCCAGCAGTAAGGGACAGGGGAGGACAGATACGCAGTATTTT
d_gene: TRBD1
j_gene: TRBJ2-3
v_gene: TRBV25-1
abundance: NA

CDR3aa: CSAADGEGGTDTQYF
CDR3nt: TGCAGTGCTGCTGACGGAGAAGGGGGTACAGATACGCAGTATTTT
d_gene: NA
j_gene: TRBJ2-3
v_gene: TRBV20-1
abundance: NA

CDR3aa: CASSQGVGGAREQFF
CDR3nt: TGTGCCAGCAGCCAAGGGGTCGGGGGGGCCCGTGAGCAGTTCTTC
d_gene: TRBD2
j_gene: TRBJ2-1
v_gene: TRBV3-1
abundance: NA

CDR3aa: CASSPGQGAFF
CDR3nt: TGTGCCAGCTCACCCGGACAGGGAGCTTTCTTT
d_gene: TRBD1
j_gene: TRBJ1-1
v_gene: TRBV18
abundance: few

CDR3aa: CSVGRDSINEKLFF
CDR3nt: TGCAGCGTCGGTCGGGACAGCATTAATGAAAAACTGTTTTTT
d_gene: TRBD1
j_gene: TRBJ1-4
v_gene: TRBV29-1
abundance: NA

CDR3aa: CASSYEPGQGNYEQYF
CDR3nt: TGCGCCAGCAGCTACGAACCGGGACAGGGGAACTACGAGCAGTACTTC
d_gene: TRBD1
j_gene: TRBJ2-7
v_gene: TRBV5-1
abundance: once

CDR3aa: CASSWNRGSTGELFF
CDR3nt: TGCGCCAGCAGCTGGAACAGGGGTTCCACCGGGGAGCTGTTTTTT
d_gene: TRBD1
j_gene: TRBJ2-2
v_gene: TRBV5-1
abundance: NA

CDR3aa: CASSFWGTSGTRETQYF
CDR3nt: TGTGCCAGCAGCTTCTGGGGGACTAGCGGAACCCGGGAGACCCAGTACTTC
d_gene: TRBD2
j_gene: TRBJ2-5
v_gene: TRBV7-9
abundance: NA

CDR3aa: CASSQGGPGNTIYF
CDR3nt: TGTGCCAGCAGCCAGGGGGGTCCTGGAAACACCATATATTTT
d_gene: TRBD1
j_gene: TRBJ1-3
v_gene: TRBV2
abundance: NA

CDR3aa: CASALGQVMNTEAFF
CDR3nt: TGTGCTAGTGCCCTGGGACAGGTCATGAACACTGAAGCTTTCTTT
d_gene: TRBD1
j_gene: TRBJ1-1
v_gene: TRBV12-5
abundance: NA

CDR3aa: CSARGQSSYEQYF
CDR3nt: TGCAGTGCCAGGGGGCAGAGCTCCTACGAGCAGTACTTC
d_gene: TRBD1
j_gene: TRBJ2-7
v_gene: TRBV20-1
abundance: NA

CDR3aa: CASSRTSGRTSEQFF
CDR3nt: TGTGCCAGCAGCCGTACTAGCGGGAGAACGAGTGAGCAGTTCTTC
d_gene: TRBD2
j_gene: TRBJ2-1
v_gene: TRBV7-2
abundance: NA

CDR3aa: CASSSGTSASGELFF
CDR3nt: TGCGCCAGCAGTTCCGGGACTAGCGCCTCCGGGGAGCTGTTTTTT
d_gene: TRBD2
j_gene: TRBJ2-2
v_gene: TRBV5-1
abundance: NA

CDR3aa: CSAIRQGGEKLFF
CDR3nt: TGCAGTGCTATTCGACAGGGAGGAGAAAAACTGTTTTTT
d_gene: TRBD1
j_gene: TRBJ1-4
v_gene: TRBV20-1
abundance: once

CDR3aa: CASSQERNSNYGYTF
CDR3nt: TGTGCCAGCAGCCAAGAAAGGAATTCTAACTATGGCTACACCTTC
d_gene: NA
j_gene: TRBJ1-2
v_gene: TRBV4-2
abundance: NA

CDR3aa: CASSYSRRPSNEKLFF
CDR3nt: TGTGCCAGCAGTTACTCGAGGAGGCCCTCTAATGAAAAACTGTTTTTT
d_gene: NA
j_gene: TRBJ1-4
v_gene: TRBV6-5
abundance: NA

CDR3aa: CASSIWGRAGGRKTGELFF
CDR3nt: TGTGCCAGTAGTATATGGGGCAGGGCAGGCGGGAGGAAAACCGGGGAGCTGTTTTTT
d_gene: TRBD2
j_gene: TRBJ2-2
v_gene: TRBV19
abundance: once

CDR3aa: CAISDPSGGSWEETQYF
CDR3nt: TGTGCCATCAGTGATCCTAGCGGGGGTTCCTGGGAAGAGACCCAGTACTTC
d_gene: TRBD2
j_gene: TRBJ2-5
v_gene: TRBV10-3
abundance: NA

CDR3aa: CASNWCLSGANVLTF
CDR3nt: TGTGCCAGCAATTGGTGTCTCTCTGGGGCCAACGTCCTGACTTTC
d_gene: NA
j_gene: TRBJ2-6
v_gene: TRBV6-5
abundance: NA